The sequence of this T cell receptor (beta chain) was determined in a study of lymphopenia after photon versus proton radiotherapy. Findings of the study overall: A bigger post-nadir fall in TCR diversity correlated inversely with survival time in deceased patients. Proton therapy kept repertoires fairly stable, unlike photons, which gained effector/memory cells. Post-nadir diversity loss with photons came from oligoclonal expansion, particularly CD8+ Temra cells.

In this sample, this clone turned up once. Its antigen is unknown. Profiling relied on immunoSEQ multiplex PCR, and the TCRdb table lists in-frame clones only, not all of them. In the table there are 150,000 to 200,000 clones, around nine tenths of which are singletons. V was clipped by 4 bases and J by 5 bases; unmatched bases: 5. The CDR3 covers 15 residues. Germline V gene data show CDR1 as SGHVS and CDR2 as FQNEAQ. The V gene is TRBV7-8, the J gene TRBJ2-2, with TRBD1 identical over 9 bases. The sample here was peripheral blood, taken from a patient treated with photon-based radiotherapy. The sequence was obtained from a man aged 50-59 years with gastric cancer. CDR3 DNA: TGTGCCAGCAGCTCGAACAGGGGGCCGACCGGGGAGCTGTTTTTT. Encoded protein: CASSSNRGPTGELFF.